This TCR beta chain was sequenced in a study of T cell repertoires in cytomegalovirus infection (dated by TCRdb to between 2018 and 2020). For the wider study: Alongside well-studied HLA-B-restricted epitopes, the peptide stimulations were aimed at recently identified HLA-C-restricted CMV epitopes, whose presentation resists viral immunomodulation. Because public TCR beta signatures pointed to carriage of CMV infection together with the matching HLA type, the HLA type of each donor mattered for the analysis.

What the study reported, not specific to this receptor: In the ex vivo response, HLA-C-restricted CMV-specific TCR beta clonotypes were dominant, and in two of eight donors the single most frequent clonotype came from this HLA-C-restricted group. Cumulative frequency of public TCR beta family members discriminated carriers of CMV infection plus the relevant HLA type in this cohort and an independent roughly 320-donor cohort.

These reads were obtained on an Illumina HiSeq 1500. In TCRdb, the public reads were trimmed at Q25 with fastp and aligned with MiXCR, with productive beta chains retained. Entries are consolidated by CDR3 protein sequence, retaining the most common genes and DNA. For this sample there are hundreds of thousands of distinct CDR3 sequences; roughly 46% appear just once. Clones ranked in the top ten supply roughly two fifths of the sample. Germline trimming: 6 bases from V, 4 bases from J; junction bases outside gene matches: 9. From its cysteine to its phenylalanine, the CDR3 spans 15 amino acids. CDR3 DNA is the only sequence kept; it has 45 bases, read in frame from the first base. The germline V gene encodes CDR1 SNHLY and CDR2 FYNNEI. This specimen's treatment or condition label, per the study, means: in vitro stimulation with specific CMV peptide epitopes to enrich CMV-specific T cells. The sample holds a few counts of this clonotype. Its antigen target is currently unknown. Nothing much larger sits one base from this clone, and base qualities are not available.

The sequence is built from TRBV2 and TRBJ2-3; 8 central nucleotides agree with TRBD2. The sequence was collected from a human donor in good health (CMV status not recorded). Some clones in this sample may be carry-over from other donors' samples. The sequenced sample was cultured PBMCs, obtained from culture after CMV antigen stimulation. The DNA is TGTGCCAGCAGCCCCGGGACTAGATACTCAGATACGCAGTATTTT. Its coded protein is CASSPGTRYSDTQYF.